Listed below are T cell receptor beta chains from one sample, sequenced in a study of memory CD4+ T cells and cytomegalovirus serostatus. The method was immunoSEQ multiplex PCR; TCRdb's version includes in-frame clones alone and lacks a portion of them. The sample contains about 60,000 clones, about three quarters of which appear only once. The specimen was memory CD4+ T cells from blood. Every receptor here comes from an adult in good health and CMV-seropositive. Each CDR3 is given with its conserved first and last residue. The order of the fields is J gene, clone size, V gene, D gene, CDR3 protein, CDR3 DNA. A D gene is named only where the DNA matches it firmly. Not every row has a clone size; where given, it reads once, few, many or a size class.

>TRBJ1-2|few|TRBV10-3|.
CAISESRENYGYTF
TGTGCCATCAGTGAGTCCCGGGAAAACTATGGCTACACCTTC
>TRBJ2-1|.|TRBV6-5|TRBD1
CASKFGTGATEQFF
TGTGCCAGCAAGTTCGGGACAGGGGCCACTGAGCAGTTCTTC
>TRBJ2-7|.|TRBV5-8|TRBD2
CASSTSSGMSYEQYF
TGTGCCAGCAGCACCTCTAGCGGGATGAGCTACGAGCAGTACTTC
>TRBJ2-5|.|TRBV10-2|.
CASSGQGGETQYF
TGCGCCAGCAGTGGGCAGGGAGGAGAGACCCAGTACTTC
>TRBJ2-3|.|TRBV4-3|TRBD2
CASSQGGLASTDTQYF
TGCGCCAGCAGCCAAGGGGGACTAGCGAGCACAGATACGCAGTATTTT
>TRBJ2-3|.|TRBV7-8|.
CASSLTRNTDTQYF
TGTGCCAGCAGCTTAACCAGAAACACAGATACGCAGTATTTT
>TRBJ2-6|.|TRBV5-6|.
CASSLDMSSSGANVLTF
TGTGCCAGCAGCTTGGATATGTCGTCCTCTGGGGCCAACGTCCTGACTTTC
>TRBJ2-7|.|TRBV11-1|TRBD1
CASSHPGQGAVEQYF
TGTGCCAGCAGCCACCCGGGACAGGGGGCAGTTGAGCAGTACTTC
>TRBJ2-3|.|TRBV4-1|.
CASSQGSADTQYF
TGCGCCAGCAGCCAGGGGAGCGCAGATACGCAGTATTTT
>TRBJ1-6|.|TRBV7-2|TRBD1
CASSLSGGNSPLHF
TGTGCCAGCAGCTTATCAGGGGGAAATTCACCCCTCCACTTT
>TRBJ1-5|.|TRBV2|.
CASSAEGRQPQHF
TGTGCCAGCAGTGCGGAAGGGCGTCAGCCCCAGCATTTT
>TRBJ1-2|.|TRBV6-5|.
CASTPTGNYGYTF
TGTGCCAGCACCCCAACAGGGAACTATGGCTACACCTTC
>TRBJ2-5|.|TRBV19|.
CASSMEPIPQETQYF
TGTGCCAGTAGTATGGAACCCATTCCCCAAGAGACCCAGTACTTC
>TRBJ1-5|.|TRBV18|.
CASSPNSNQPNQPQHF
TGTGCCAGCTCACCAAACTCTAACCAGCCCAATCAGCCCCAGCATTTT
>TRBJ2-2|.|TRBV28|TRBD2
CASTGGGLGNTGELFF
TGTGCCAGCACCGGGGGGGGGCTTGGGAACACCGGGGAGCTGTTTTTT
>TRBJ2-7|.|TRBV20-1|.
CSARFNYEQYF
TGCAGTGCTAGATTCAACTACGAGCAGTACTTC